Detailed here is one T cell receptor beta chain. Its antigen is unidentified. The data are from a study of T-cell memory formation after mild COVID-19. Losses at the gene ends were 2 bases for V and 7 bases for J; bases not matched to a gene: 5. CDR3 length: 16 amino acids. Germline assignment: CDR1 KGHDR and CDR2 SFDVKD. Study-level points and caveats: Among clones contracting day 15 to 85, CD4/CD8 was balanced, whereas later expanders leaned CD4+. Researchers could not confirm that second-wave clones peaking on day 37 targeted SARS-CoV-2.

Amplification by 5'RACE using constant-segment primers produced TCR alpha and TCR beta cDNA libraries that carried sample barcodes and UMIs. TCRdb re-analysed the 5' RACE reads in MiXCR, keeping a single row per CDR3 protein. The sample yields about 430,000 distinct CDR3 sequences, roughly 18% seen once. The rearrangement joins TRBV24-1 to TRBJ2-1, with TRBD2 identical over 12 bases. The source of this sequence is a man aged 18 to 29 who had mild COVID-19 (a few samples of this study predate the infection). Cell type and time point are not known. Material: PBMCs or a T cell subset sorted from them (not recorded which). The CDR3: CATSDSSSGGGNEQFF. The CDR3 DNA is TGTGCCACCAGTGATTCGTCTAGCGGGGGGGGTAATGAGCAGTTCTTC.